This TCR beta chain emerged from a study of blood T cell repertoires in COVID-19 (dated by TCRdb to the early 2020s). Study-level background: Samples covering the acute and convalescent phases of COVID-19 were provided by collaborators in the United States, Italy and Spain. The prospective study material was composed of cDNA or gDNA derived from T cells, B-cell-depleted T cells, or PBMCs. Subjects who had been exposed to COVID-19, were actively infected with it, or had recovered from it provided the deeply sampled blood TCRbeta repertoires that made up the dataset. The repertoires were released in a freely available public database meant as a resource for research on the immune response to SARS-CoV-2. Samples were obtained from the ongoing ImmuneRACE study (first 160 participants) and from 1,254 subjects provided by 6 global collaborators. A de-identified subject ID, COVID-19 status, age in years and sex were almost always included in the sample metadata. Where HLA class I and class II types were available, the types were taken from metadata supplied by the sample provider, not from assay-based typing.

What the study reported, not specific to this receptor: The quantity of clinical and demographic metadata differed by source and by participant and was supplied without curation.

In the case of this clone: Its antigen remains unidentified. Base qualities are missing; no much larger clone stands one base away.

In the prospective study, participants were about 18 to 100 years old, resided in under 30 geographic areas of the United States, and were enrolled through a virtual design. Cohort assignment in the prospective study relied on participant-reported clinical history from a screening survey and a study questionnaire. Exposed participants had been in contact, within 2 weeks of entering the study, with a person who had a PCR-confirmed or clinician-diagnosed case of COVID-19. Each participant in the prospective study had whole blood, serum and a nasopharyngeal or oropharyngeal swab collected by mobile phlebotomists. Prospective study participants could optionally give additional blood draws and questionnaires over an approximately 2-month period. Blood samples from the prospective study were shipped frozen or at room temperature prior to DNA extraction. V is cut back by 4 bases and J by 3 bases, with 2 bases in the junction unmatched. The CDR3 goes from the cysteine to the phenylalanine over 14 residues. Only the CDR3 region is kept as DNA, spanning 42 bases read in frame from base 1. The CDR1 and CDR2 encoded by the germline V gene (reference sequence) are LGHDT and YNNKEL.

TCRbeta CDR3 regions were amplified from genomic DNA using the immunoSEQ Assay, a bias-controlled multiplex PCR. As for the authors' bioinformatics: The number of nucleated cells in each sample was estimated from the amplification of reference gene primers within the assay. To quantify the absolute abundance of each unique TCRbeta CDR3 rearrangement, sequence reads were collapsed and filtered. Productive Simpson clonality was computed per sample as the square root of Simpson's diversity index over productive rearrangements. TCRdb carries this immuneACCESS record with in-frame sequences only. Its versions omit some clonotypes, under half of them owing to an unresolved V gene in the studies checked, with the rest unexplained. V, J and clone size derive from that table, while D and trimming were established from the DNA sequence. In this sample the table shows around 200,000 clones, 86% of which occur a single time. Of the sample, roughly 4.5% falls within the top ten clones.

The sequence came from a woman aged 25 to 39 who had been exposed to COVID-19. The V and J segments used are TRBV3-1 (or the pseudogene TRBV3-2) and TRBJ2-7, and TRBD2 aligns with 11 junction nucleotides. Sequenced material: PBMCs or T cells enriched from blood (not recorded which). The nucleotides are TGTGCCAGCAGCCGAACTAGCGGGGGCTACGAGCAGTACTTC. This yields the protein CASSRTSGGYEQYF.